This paragraph reports one T cell receptor beta chain. At the DNA level, this CDR3 is encoded by other sequences in the same sample as well. In the study's own analysis: From reference gene primer amplification, estimates of nucleated cell counts were derived. TCRdb's copy holds only in-frame clones and misses some; the assay was immunoSEQ multiplex PCR. V and J calls and clone size come straight from that table; D and trimming were deduced from the DNA. The sample lists about 210,000 clones, around 91% occurring once. CDR3 length: 11 amino acids. The V end lost 5 bases, the J end lost 3 bases, and 4 bases lay between the germline ends. CDR1 LNHDA and CDR2 SQIVND come from the germline V gene (reference sequence). This entry belongs to a study of blood T cell repertoires in COVID-19. Across the study: In each case, the material was cDNA or gDNA derived from T cells, B-cell-depleted T cells, or PBMCs.

The chain has TRBV19 and TRBJ1-2; D remains ambiguous. Material: peripheral blood. This TCR derives from a middle-aged woman with acute or convalescent COVID-19. In nucleotides, the CDR3 is TGTGCCAGTAGTCTCCACTATGGCTACACCTTC. This gives the protein CASSLHYGYTF.